This T cell receptor beta chain was captured in a study of yellow fever vaccine responses in identical twins. Findings of the study overall: Twins' vaccine T cell response reportedly gave the appearance of partial convergence and partial personalization.

To note about this clonotype: Antigen: not known.

A single record per CDR3 protein comes from TCRdb applying MiXCR to the RT-PCR reads. The sample consists of several thousand distinct CDR3 sequences, more than 75% of them appearing once. Sequences were derived from T cells from blood (PBMCs), unsorted or a sorted subset (not recorded which), sampled before or after yellow fever vaccination (not recorded which). The clonotype was recovered from a woman between 18 and 29 years old who received the yellow fever vaccine.

The CDR3 protein is CASSPGFYEQYF. The CDR3 coding sequence is TGTGCCAGCAGTCCCGGATTCTACGAGCAGTACTTC. The chain carries TRBV7-9 and TRBJ2-7; D is uncertain. V lost 6 bases, J lost 3 bases, and 9 bases lay in between. Per the germline V gene, CDR1 is SEHNR and CDR2 is FQNEAQ (reference sequence). There are 12 residues in the CDR3.